One T cell receptor beta chain is described in this entry. This sample was taken from a study of CD8+CD57+ T cells in acquired aplastic anemia. As for the study in general: The average for DNA from sorted CD4+ and CD8+ cells was about 2.9 ug.

CD8+CD57+ cell expansion had been shown by flow cytometry in patients chosen for sequencing. Unmatched junction bases numbered 7, after V lost 6 bases and J lost 4 bases. CDR3 size: 15 residues. Germline V lookup: CDR1 SQVTM, CDR2 ANQGSEA. Genomic DNA constituted the template upon which TCR beta VDJ and CDR3 profiling was performed. TCRdb passed the reads through MiXCR, listing each CDR3 protein once. The sample lists about 290,000 distinct CDR3 sequences, around three fifths occurring once. The genes are TRBV29-1 and TRBJ2-7; 15 nucleotides align to TRBD2. This clonotype was obtained from a human donor with aplastic anemia. Sequences were obtained from sorted CD4+, CD8+, or CD8+CD57+ T cells (not recorded which) from PBMCs. The CDR3 region is CSVPGTSGGLYEQYF. The CDR3 DNA follows: TGCAGCGTGCCCGGGACTAGCGGGGGGCTATACGAGCAGTACTTC.